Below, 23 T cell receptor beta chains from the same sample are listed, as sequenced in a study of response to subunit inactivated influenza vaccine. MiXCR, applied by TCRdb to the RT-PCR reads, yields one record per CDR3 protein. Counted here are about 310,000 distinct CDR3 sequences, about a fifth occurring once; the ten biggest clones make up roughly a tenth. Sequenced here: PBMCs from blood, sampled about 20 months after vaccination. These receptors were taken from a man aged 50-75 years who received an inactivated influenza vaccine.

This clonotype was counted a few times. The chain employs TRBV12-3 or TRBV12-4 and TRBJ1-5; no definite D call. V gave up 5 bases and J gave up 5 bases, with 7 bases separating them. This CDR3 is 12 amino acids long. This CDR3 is CASSPTDQPQHF. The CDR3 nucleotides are TGTGCCAGCAGTCCGACCGATCAGCCCCAGCATTTT.

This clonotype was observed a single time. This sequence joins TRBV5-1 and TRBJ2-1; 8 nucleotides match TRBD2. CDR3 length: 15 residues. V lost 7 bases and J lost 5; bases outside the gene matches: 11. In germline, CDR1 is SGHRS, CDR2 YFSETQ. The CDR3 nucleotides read TGCGCCAGCGAACCTCGCCCGGGACTAGACAATGAGCAGTTCTTC. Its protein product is CASEPRPGLDNEQFF. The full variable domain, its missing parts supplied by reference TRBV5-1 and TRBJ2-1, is KAGVTQTPRYLIKTRGQQVTLSCSPISGHRSVSWYQQTPGQGLQFLFEYFSETQRNKGNFPGRFSGRQFSNSRSEMNVSTLELGDSALYLCASEPRPGLDNEQFFGPGTRLTVL.

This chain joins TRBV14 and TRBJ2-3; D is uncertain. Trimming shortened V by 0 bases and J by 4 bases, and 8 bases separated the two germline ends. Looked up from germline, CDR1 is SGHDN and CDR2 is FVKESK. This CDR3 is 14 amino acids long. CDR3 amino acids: CASSQEGLPDTQYF. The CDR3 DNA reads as TGTGCCAGCAGCCAAGAAGGCTTGCCAGATACGCAGTATTTT.

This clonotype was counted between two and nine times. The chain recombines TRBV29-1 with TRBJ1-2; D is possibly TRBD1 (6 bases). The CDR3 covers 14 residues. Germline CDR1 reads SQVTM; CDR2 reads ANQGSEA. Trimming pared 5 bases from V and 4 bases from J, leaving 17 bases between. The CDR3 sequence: CSVTQGHGLYGYTF. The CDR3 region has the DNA TGCAGCGTTACCCAGGGACATGGTCTCTATGGCTACACCTTC.

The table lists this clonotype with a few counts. Written as DNA, the CDR3 is TGTGCCAGCGGACTAGCGGGCGCCTACGAGCAGTACTTC. Translation gives CASGLAGAYEQYF. The V gene is TRBV7-9, the J gene TRBJ2-7; 11 positions match TRBD2. CDR1 SEHNR and CDR2 FQNEAQ come from the germline V gene (reference sequence). The CDR3 length is 13 residues. V shed 8 bases and J 2 bases; nucleotides not matched to a gene: 2.

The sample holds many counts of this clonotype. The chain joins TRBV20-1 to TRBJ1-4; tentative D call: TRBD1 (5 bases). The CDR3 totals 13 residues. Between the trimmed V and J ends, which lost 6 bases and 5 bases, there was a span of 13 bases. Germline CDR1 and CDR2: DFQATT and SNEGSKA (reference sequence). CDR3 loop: CSATTATNEKLFF. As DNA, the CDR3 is TGCAGTGCCACGACAGCTACCAATGAAAAACTGTTTTTT.

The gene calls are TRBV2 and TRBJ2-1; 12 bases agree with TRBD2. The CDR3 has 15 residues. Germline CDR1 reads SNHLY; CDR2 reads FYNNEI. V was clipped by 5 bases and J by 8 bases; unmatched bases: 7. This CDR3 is CASSPLAGGLDEQFF. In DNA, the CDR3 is TGTGCCAGCAGTCCCCTAGCGGGAGGGCTCGATGAGCAGTTCTTC. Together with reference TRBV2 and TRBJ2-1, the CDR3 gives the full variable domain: EPEVTQTPSHQVTQMGQEVILRCVPISNHLYFYWYRQILGQKVEFLVSFYNNEISEKSEIFDDQFSVERPDGSNFTLKIRSTKLEDSAMYFCASSPLAGGLDEQFFGPGTRLTVL.

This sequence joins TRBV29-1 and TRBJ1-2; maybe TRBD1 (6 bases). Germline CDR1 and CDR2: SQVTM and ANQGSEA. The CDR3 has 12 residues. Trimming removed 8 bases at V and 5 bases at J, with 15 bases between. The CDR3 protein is CSFRTDLYGYTF. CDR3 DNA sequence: TGCAGCTTTAGGACAGACCTATATGGCTACACCTTC.

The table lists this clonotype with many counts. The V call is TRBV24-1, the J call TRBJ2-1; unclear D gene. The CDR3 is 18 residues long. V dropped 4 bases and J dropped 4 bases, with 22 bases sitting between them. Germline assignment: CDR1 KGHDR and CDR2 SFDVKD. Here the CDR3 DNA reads TGTGCCACCAGTGACCCTTGGAAGTCTGGCGGTAAATACAATGAGCAGTTCTTC. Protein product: CATSDPWKSGGKYNEQFF.

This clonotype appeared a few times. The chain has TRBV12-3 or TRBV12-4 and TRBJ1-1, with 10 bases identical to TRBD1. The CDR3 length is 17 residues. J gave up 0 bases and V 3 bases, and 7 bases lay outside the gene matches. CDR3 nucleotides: TGTGCCAGCAGTTTTTCCCTGACAGGGGGCATGAACACTGAAGCTTTCTTT. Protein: CASSFSLTGGMNTEAFF.

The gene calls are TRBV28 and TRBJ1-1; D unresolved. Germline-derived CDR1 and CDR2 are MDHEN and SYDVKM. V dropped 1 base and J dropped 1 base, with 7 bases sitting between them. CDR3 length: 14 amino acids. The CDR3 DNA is TGTGCCAGCAGTTTATTAACGGGGAACACTGAAGCTTTCTTT. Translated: CASSLLTGNTEAFF.

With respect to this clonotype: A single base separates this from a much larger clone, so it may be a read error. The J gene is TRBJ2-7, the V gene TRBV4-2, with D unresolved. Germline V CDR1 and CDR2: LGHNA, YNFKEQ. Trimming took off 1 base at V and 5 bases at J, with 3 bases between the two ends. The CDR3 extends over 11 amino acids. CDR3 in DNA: TGTGCCAGCAGCCAAGGGGACGAGCAGTACTTC. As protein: CASSQGDEQYF.

The DNA of the CDR3 is TGTGCCAGCAGTTCGTATAGGGGACAGAACACTGAAGCTTTCTTT. It specifies CASSSYRGQNTEAFF. This chain joins TRBV28 and TRBJ1-1; possible D gene TRBD1, 6 bases. Germline CDR1 reads MDHEN; CDR2 reads SYDVKM. Deletions cut 4 bases from V and 1 base from J, with 13 bases between. The CDR3 is 15 residues long.

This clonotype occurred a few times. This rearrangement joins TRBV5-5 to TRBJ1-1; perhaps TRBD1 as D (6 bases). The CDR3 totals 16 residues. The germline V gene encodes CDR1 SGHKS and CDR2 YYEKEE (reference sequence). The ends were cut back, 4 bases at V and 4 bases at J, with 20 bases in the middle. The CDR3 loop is CASSPTLVQGTTEAFF. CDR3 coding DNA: TGTGCCAGCAGCCCTACCCTGGTGCAGGGGACCACTGAAGCTTTCTTT.

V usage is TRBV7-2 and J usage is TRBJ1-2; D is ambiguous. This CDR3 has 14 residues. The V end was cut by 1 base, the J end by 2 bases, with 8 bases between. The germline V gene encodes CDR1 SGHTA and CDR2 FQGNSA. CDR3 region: CASSLEVRNYGYTF. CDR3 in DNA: TGTGCCAGCAGCTTAGAAGTCCGAAACTATGGCTACACCTTC.

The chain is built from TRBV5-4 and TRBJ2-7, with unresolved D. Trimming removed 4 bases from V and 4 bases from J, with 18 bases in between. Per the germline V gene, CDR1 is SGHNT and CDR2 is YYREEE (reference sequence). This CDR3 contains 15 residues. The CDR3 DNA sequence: TGTGCCAGCAGCCCGGACCTCCCCCTGGGGTACGAGCAGTACTTC. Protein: CASSPDLPLGYEQYF.

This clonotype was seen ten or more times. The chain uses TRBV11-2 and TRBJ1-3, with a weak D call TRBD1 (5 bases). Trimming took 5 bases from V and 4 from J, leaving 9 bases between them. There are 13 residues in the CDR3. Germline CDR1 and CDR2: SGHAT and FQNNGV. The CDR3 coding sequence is TGTGCCAGCAGCAGATACAGGGGAAACACCATATATTTT. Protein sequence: CASSRYRGNTIYF.

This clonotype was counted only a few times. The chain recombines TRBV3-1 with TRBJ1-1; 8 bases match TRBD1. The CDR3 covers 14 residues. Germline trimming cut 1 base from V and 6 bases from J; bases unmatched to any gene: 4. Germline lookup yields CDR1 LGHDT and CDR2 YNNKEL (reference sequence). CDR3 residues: CASSQGVTGAEAFF. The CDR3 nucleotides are TGTGCCAGCAGCCAAGGAGTGACAGGGGCTGAAGCTTTCTTT.

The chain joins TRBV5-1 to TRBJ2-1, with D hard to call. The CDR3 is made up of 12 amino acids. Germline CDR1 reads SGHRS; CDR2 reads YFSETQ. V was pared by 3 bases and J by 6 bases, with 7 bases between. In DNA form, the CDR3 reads TGCGCCAGCAGCTCCCCGAGCAATGAGCAGTTCTTC. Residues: CASSSPSNEQFF.

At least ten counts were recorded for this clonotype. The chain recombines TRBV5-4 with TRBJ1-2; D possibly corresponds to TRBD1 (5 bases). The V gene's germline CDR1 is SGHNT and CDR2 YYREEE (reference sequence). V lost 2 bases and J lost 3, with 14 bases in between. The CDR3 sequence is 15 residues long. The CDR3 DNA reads TGTGCCAGCAGCTTTCAGGGACCGATAGACTATGGCTACACCTTC. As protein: CASSFQGPIDYGYTF.

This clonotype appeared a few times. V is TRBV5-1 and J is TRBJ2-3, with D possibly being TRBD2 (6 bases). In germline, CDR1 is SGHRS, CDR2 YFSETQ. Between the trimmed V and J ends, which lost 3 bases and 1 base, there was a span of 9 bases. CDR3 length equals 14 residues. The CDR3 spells CASSSGGRTDTQYF. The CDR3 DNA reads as TGCGCCAGCAGCTCCGGGGGACGCACAGATACGCAGTATTTT. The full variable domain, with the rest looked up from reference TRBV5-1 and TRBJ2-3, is KAGVTQTPRYLIKTRGQQVTLSCSPISGHRSVSWYQQTPGQGLQFLFEYFSETQRNKGNFPGRFSGRQFSNSRSEMNVSTLELGDSALYLCASSSGGRTDTQYFGPGTRLTVL.

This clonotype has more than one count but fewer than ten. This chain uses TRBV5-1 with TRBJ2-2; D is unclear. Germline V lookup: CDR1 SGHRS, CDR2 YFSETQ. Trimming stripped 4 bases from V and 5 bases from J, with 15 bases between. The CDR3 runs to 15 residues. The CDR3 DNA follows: TGCGCCAGCAGCCAACCCTATAGAGCGACCGGGGAGCTGTTTTTT. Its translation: CASSQPYRATGELFF.

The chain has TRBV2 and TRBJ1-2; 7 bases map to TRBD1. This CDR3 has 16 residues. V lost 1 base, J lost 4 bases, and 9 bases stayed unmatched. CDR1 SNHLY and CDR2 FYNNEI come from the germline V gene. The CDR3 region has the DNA TGTGCCAGCAGTGAAGGGAGGGGGCCCGTCTCCTATGGCTACACCTTC. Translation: CASSEGRGPVSYGYTF.